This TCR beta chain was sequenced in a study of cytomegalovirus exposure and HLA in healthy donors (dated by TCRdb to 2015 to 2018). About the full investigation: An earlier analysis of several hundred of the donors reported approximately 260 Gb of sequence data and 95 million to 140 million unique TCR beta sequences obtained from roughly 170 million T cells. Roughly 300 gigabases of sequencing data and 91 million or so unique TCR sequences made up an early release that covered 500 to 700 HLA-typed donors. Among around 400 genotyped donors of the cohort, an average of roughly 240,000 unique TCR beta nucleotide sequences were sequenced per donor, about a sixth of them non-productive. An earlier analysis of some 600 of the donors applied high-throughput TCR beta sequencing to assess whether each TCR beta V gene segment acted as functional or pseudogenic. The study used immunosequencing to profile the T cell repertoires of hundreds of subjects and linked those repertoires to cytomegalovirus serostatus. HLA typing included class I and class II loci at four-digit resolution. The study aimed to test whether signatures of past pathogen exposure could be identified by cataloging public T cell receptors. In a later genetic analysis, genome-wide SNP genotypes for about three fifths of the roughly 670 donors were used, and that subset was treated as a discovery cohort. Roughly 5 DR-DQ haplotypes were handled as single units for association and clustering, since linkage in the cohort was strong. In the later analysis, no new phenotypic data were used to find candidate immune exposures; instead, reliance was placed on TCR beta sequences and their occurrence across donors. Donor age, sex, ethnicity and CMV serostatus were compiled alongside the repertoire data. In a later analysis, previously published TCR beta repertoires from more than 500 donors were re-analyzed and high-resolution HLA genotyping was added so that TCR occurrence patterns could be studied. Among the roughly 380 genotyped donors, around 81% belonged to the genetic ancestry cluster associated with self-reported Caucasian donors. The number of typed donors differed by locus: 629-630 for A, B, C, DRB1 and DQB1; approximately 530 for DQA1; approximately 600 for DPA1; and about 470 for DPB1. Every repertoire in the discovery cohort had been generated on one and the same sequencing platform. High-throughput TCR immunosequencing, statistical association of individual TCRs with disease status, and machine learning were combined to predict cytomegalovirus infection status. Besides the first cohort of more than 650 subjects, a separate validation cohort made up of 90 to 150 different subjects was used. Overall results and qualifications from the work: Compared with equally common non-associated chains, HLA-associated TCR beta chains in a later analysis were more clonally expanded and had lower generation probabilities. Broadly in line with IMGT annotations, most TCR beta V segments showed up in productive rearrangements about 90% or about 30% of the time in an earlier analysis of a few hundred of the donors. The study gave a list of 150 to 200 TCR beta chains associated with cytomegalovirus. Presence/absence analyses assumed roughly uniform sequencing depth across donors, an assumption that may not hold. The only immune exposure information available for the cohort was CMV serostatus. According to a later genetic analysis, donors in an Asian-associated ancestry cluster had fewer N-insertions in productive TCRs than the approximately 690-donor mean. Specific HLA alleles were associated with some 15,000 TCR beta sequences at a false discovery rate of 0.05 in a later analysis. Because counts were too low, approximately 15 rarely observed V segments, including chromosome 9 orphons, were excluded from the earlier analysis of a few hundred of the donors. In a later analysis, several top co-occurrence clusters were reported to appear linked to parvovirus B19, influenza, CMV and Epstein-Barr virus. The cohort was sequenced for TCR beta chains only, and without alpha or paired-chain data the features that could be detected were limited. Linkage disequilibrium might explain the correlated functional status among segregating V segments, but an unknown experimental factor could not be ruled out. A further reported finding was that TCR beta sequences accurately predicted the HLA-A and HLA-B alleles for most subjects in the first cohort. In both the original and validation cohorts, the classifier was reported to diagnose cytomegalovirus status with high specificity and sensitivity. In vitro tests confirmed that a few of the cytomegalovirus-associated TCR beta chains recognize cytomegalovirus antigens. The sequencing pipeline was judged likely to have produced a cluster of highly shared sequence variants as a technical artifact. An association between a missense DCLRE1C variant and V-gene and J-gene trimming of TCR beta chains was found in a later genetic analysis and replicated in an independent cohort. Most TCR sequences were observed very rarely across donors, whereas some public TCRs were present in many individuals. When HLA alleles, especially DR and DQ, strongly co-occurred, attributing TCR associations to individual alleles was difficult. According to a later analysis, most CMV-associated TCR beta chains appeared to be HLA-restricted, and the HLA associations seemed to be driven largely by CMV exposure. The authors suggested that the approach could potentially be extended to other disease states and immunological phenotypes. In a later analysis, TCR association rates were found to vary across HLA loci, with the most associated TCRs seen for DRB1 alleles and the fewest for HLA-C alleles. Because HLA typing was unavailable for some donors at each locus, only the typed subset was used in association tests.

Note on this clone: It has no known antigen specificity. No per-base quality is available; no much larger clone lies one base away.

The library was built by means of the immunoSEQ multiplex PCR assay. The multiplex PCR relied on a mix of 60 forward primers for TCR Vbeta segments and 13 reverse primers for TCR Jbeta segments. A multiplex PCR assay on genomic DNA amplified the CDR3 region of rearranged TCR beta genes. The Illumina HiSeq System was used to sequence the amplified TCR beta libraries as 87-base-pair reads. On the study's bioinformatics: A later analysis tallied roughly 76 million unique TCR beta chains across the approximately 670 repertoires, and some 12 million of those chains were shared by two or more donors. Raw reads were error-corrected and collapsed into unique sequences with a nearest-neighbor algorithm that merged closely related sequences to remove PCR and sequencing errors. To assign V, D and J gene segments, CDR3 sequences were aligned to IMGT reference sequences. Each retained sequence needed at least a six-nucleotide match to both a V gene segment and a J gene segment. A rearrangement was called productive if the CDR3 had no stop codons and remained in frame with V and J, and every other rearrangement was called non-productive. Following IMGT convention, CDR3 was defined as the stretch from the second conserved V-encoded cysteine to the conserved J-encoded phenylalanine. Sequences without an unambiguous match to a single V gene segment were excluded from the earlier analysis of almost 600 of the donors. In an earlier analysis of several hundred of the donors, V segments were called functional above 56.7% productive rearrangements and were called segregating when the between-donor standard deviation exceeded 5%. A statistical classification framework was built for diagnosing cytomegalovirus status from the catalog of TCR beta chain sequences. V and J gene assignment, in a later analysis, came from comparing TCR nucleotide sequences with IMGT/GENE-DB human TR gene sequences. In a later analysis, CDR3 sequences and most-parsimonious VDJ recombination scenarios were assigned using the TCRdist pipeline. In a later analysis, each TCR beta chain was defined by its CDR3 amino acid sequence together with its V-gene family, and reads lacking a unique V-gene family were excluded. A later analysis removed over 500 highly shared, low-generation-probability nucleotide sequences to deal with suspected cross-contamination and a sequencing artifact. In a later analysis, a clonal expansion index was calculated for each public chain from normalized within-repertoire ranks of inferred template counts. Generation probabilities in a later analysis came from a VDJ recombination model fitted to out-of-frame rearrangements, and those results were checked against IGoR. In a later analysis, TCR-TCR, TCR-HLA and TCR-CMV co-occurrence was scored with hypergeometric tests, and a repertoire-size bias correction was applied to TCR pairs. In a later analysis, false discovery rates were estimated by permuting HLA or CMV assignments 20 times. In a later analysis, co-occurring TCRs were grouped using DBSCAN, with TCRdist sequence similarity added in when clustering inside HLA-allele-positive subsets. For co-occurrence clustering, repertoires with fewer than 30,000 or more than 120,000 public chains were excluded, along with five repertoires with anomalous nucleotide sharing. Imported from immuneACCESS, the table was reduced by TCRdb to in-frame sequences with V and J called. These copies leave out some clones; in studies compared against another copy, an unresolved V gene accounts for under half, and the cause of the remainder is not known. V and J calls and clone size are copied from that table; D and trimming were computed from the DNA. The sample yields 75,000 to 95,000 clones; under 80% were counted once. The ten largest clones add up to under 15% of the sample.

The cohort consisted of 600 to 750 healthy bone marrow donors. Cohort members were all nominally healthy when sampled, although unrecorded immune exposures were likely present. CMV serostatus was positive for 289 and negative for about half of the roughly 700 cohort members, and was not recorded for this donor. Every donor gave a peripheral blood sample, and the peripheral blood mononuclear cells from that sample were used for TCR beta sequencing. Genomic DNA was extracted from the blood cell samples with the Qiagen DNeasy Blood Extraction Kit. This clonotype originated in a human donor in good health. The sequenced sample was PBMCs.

The CDR3 reads as follows: CASSYSAGGPYEQYF. The nucleotides read TGTGCCAGCAGTTACTCTGCGGGGGGACCCTACGAGCAGTACTTC. The V and J genes are TRBV6-6 and TRBJ2-7; 8 nucleotides in the junction match TRBD2. Clipping removes 0 bases from V and 2 bases from J, with 3 as the unmatched junction base count. Based on the germline V gene (reference sequence), the CDR1 and CDR2 sequences are MNHNY and SVGAGI. From its cysteine to its phenylalanine, the CDR3 spans 15 amino acids. Only the CDR3 portion is preserved as DNA: 45 bases, with reading frame beginning at the first base.